These 20 T cell receptor beta chains were all obtained from the same sample, sequenced in a study of shared clonotypes between healthy human individuals. Cells designated naive CD8 were CD45RO-negative and were positively selected for CCR7, with terminally differentiated effector memory CD45RA+ cells excluded. Sequencing was performed with immunoSEQ multiplex PCR; in TCRdb, only in-frame clones are kept and a portion is missing. The sample shows just over 2,000,000 clones, 85% to 95% of them seen only once. Sequenced input: naive CD8+ T cells sorted from blood. These receptors were taken from a man between 18 and 29 years old in good health.

This sequence joins TRBV7-2 and TRBJ1-6; a possible D gene is TRBD1 (5 bases). CDR1 and CDR2 from the germline V gene are SGHTA and FQGNSA. The CDR3 length is 19 residues. V was pared by 4 bases and J by 0 bases, with 19 bases between. CDR3 DNA sequence: TGTGCCAGCAGCTCGCTAGGGGACCGCTGGAGCTCCTATAATTCACCCCTCCACTTT. It translates to CASSSLGDRWSSYNSPLHF.

The chain combines TRBV7-9 with TRBJ1-1; D not certain. Germline CDR1 SEHNR, CDR2 FQNEAQ (reference sequence). This CDR3 contains 13 residues. Trimming removed 4 bases from V and 3 bases from J, with 9 bases in between. CDR3 DNA sequence: TGTGCCAGCAGCTCCCGACGAGACACTGAAGCTTTCTTT. Its protein product is CASSSRRDTEAFF.

This clone was seen only once. This chain connects TRBV28 to TRBJ2-7, with no clear D. CDR3 length: 14 residues. Germline loops: CDR1 MDHEN, CDR2 SYDVKM. Trimming removed 0 bases at V and 1 base at J, with 7 bases between. CDR3 sequence reads: CASSLWDASYEQYF. As DNA, the CDR3 is TGTGCCAGCAGTTTATGGGACGCATCCTACGAGCAGTACTTC. Together with reference TRBV28 and TRBJ2-7, the CDR3 gives the full variable domain: DVKVTQSSRYLVKRTGEKVFLECVQDMDHENMFWYRQDPGLGLRLIYFSYDVKMKEKGDIPEGYSVSREKKERFSLILESASTNQTSMYLCASSLWDASYEQYFGPGTRLTVT.

V and J are TRBV6-5 and TRBJ1-2; 9 nucleotides align to TRBD1. Unmatched junction bases numbered 8, after V lost 6 bases and J lost 3 bases. Germline V gene lookup returns CDR1 MNHEY and CDR2 SVGAGI. The CDR3 is 15 amino acids. The CDR3 DNA is TGTGCCAGCAGCTCACCGGGACAGGGAGACTATGGCTACACCTTC. It codes for CASSSPGQGDYGYTF.

With regard to this clone: A junction boundary mismatches the germline segment, possibly from a read error. The gene calls are TRBV12-5 and TRBJ2-1, with 10 nucleotides matching TRBD1. Germline V gene sequence: CDR1 LGHNT, CDR2 FRNRAP. The CDR3 consists of 14 residues. CDR3 in DNA: TGTGCCAGTGGTCCGGGACAGGGGTACAATGAGCAGTTCTTC. It codes for CASGPGQGYNEQFF.

CDR3: CASSFLSNTEAFF. The CDR3 nucleotides are TGTGCCAGCAGCTTTTTGTCGAACACTGAAGCTTTCTTT. This sequence joins TRBV7-3 and TRBJ1-1, with D uncertain. Germline V CDR1 and CDR2: SGHTA, FQGTGA. The CDR3 is 13 amino acids. Trimming removed 3 bases from V and 1 base from J, with 6 bases in between.

J is TRBJ1-2 and V is TRBV5-1; 9 positions agree with TRBD1. V was pared by 4 bases and J by 2 bases, with 12 bases of the junction left unmatched. The CDR3 covers 17 residues. Looked up from germline, CDR1 is SGHRS and CDR2 is YFSETQ. The CDR3 loop is CASSVERTGALNYGYTF. In nucleotides, the CDR3 is TGCGCCAGCAGCGTTGAAAGGACAGGGGCGTTAAACTATGGCTACACCTTC.

V is TRBV29-1 and J is TRBJ2-1, with D tentatively TRBD1 (6 bases). CDR3 size: 13 residues. V dropped 5 bases and J dropped 3 bases, with 11 bases sitting between them. Germline CDR1 and CDR2: SQVTM and ANQGSEA. Written as DNA, the CDR3 is TGCAGCGTTCACCGGGACAACTACAATGAGCAGTTCTTC. Its protein product is CSVHRDNYNEQFF.

This clone is a singleton in its sample. The chain links TRBV7-9 to TRBJ2-6, with D uncertain. This CDR3 has 15 residues. Trimming cost V 5 bases and J 0 bases, with 8 bases left between them. Germline-derived CDR1 and CDR2 are SEHNR and FQNEAQ (reference sequence). CDR3 sequence (DNA): TGTGCCAGCAGCACCGACCGCTCTGGGGCCAACGTCCTGACTTTC. It yields the protein CASSTDRSGANVLTF. Full variable domain (outside the CDR3, taken from reference TRBV7-9 and TRBJ2-6): DTGVSQNPRHKITKRGQNVTFRCDPISEHNRLYWYRQTLGQGPEFLTYFQNEAQLEKSRLLSDRFSAERPKGSFSTLEIQRTEQGDSAMYLCASSTDRSGANVLTFGAGSRLTVL.

The rearrangement joins TRBV6-6 to TRBJ1-1; D may be TRBD1 (6 bases). CDR1 MNHNY and CDR2 SVGAGI come from the germline V gene (reference sequence). CDR3 length equals 12 residues. The V end lost 4 bases, the J end lost 7 bases, and 10 bases lay between the germline ends. As DNA, the CDR3 is TGTGCCAGCAGTTTATCGGACAGTGAAGCTTTCTTT. Translating gives CASSLSDSEAFF.

This chain joins TRBV14 and TRBJ2-5, with 8 bases aligning to TRBD1. Germline CDR1 SGHDN, CDR2 FVKESK. The trim removed 4 bases at V and 2 bases at J, leaving 12 bases unmatched. The CDR3 is 17 amino acids. The CDR3 is CASSPLRDRLPQETQYF. CDR3 in DNA: TGTGCCAGCAGCCCTCTGCGGGACAGGCTCCCGCAAGAGACCCAGTACTTC.

The chain combines TRBV7-9 with TRBJ2-4, with D maybe TRBD2 (5 bases). CDR3 length equals 12 residues. Trimming pared 2 bases from V and 10 bases from J, leaving 9 bases between. CDR1 is SEHNR, CDR2 FQNEAQ, per germline (reference sequence). In nucleotides, the CDR3 is TGTGCCAGCAGCTTACCCCCGGGGATTCAGTACTTC. As protein: CASSLPPGIQYF.

V usage is TRBV13 and J usage is TRBJ2-7; 9 bases map to TRBD1. The germline gives CDR1 PRHDT, CDR2 FYEKMQ (reference sequence). J gave up 5 bases and V 6 bases, and 17 bases lay outside the gene matches. The CDR3 spans 17 residues. CDR3 amino acids: CASSFLTAGTGPHEQYF. In DNA, the CDR3 is TGTGCCAGCAGTTTCCTAACCGCCGGGACAGGGCCACACGAGCAGTACTTC.

V is TRBV28 and J is TRBJ1-2; unclear D gene. CDR3 length equals 17 residues. Trimming shortened V by 1 base and J by 0 bases, and 15 bases separated the two germline ends. Germline V gene lookup returns CDR1 MDHEN and CDR2 SYDVKM. The CDR3 spells CASSLSSFGETNYGYTF. The CDR3 DNA follows: TGTGCCAGCAGTTTATCTTCTTTCGGTGAGACTAACTATGGCTACACCTTC.

This clone occurred a few times. The chain links TRBV7-9 to TRBJ1-2; TRBD1 aligns across 8 bases. Germline CDR1 and CDR2: SEHNR and FQNEAQ (reference sequence). The ends lost 5 bases at V and 4 bases at J; junction bases unmatched: 9. This CDR3 is built from 15 residues. Here the CDR3 DNA reads TGTGCCAGCAGCCCTCCGACAGGGGAAGTCTATGGCTACACCTTC. It is translated as CASSPPTGEVYGYTF.

J is TRBJ1-5 and V is TRBV19; D call uncertain. Germline loops: CDR1 LNHDA, CDR2 SQIVND (reference sequence). The CDR3 has 11 amino acids. V was clipped by 9 bases and J by 9 bases, with 12 bases between them. This CDR3 is CASRDPGPQHF. For the CDR3, the DNA is TGTGCCAGCAGAGACCCTGGGCCCCAGCATTTT.

The chain combines TRBV27 with TRBJ2-3; D call uncertain. The CDR3 runs to 13 residues. Trimming cost V 2 bases and J 4 bases, with 7 bases left between them. The germline gives CDR1 MNHEY, CDR2 SMNVEV (reference sequence). CDR3 nucleotides: TGTGCCAGCAGTTTAATCGTAGCAGATACGCAGTATTTT. Encoded protein: CASSLIVADTQYF.

This CDR3 is CASSDLPTGGEANEKLFF. CDR3 DNA: TGTGCCAGCAGTGACCTACCGACAGGGGGCGAGGCTAATGAAAAACTGTTTTTT. The chain links TRBV6-1 to TRBJ1-4; TRBD1 matches at 10 bases. The trim removed 3 bases at V and 3 bases at J, leaving 10 bases unmatched. This CDR3 has 18 amino acids. CDR1 MNHNS and CDR2 SASEGT come from the germline V gene.

This sequence joins TRBV7-9 and TRBJ2-5; D not resolved. The germline V gene has CDR1 SEHNR and CDR2 FQNEAQ (reference sequence). The CDR3 spans 12 residues. V dropped 5 bases and J dropped 5 bases, with 9 bases sitting between them. This chain's CDR3 is CASSQITETQYF. CDR3 in DNA: TGTGCCAGCAGCCAAATTACGGAGACCCAGTACTTC.

V gene TRBV27 combines with J gene TRBJ2-5; D assignment may be TRBD1 or TRBD2 (7 bases each). The CDR3 is 15 amino acids. Deletions cut 3 bases from V and 1 base from J, with 12 bases between. In germline, CDR1 is MNHEY, CDR2 SMNVEV (reference sequence). The CDR3 here is CASSFGRDSQETQYF. The CDR3 DNA reads as TGTGCCAGCAGTTTTGGGAGGGACAGCCAAGAGACCCAGTACTTC.